This entry features one T cell receptor beta chain sequence. Its matching antigen is unknown. The entry originates in a study of multiple sclerosis patients with progressive multifocal leukoencephalopathy. General observations from the study: PML-onset expanded TRB clones were detectable before and during natalizumab therapy.

Noted time point: time of PML onset. The germline CDR1 and CDR2 sequences are SGHTA and FQGNSA. V was clipped by 5 bases and J by 1 base; unmatched bases: 13. The CDR3 spans 18 residues. Clones were sequenced by immunoSEQ multiplex PCR, and TCRdb holds only the in-frame ones, with some missing. The table has about 31,000 clones, roughly 86% seen once. The J gene is TRBJ2-7, the V gene TRBV7-2; 11 positions agree with TRBD2. Sequencing was performed on PBMCs, taken from a patient treated with natalizumab. This TCR was sampled from a woman aged 40 to 50 with progressive multifocal leukoencephalopathy. CDR3 sequence: CASSTRELAGGSSYEQYF. DNA for the CDR3: TGTGCCAGCAGCACCCGGGAGTTAGCGGGAGGGAGTTCCTACGAGCAGTACTTC. Complete variable domain (other parts from reference TRBV7-2 and TRBJ2-7): GAGVSQSPSNKVTEKGKDVELRCDPISGHTALYWYRQSLGQGLEFLIYFQGNSAPDKSGLPSDRFSAERTGGSVSTLTIQRTQQEDSAVYLCASSTRELAGGSSYEQYFGPGTRLTVT.